The T cell receptor beta chain under discussion was sequenced for a study of shared clonotypes between healthy human individuals. CD45RO-negative, CCR7-selected cells formed the naive CD8 fraction, which excluded terminally differentiated effector memory CD45RA+ cells. With 7 bases clipped from V and 0 bases from J, the junction kept 3 bases outside the gene matches. CDR3 size: 13 residues. The germline CDR1 and CDR2 sequences are LNHDA and SQIVND (reference sequence). The data were produced by immunoSEQ multiplex PCR, yet TCRdb's version contains in-frame clones alone and is incomplete. The sample contains around 1.9 million clones, just over 90% of which appear only once.

The sequence derives from a man aged 18 to 35 in good health. Some clones in this sample may be carry-over from other donors' samples. The V gene is TRBV19, the J gene TRBJ2-7, with 7 bases identical to TRBD2. Material for sequencing was naive CD8+ T cells from PBMCs. The CDR3 loop is CASKGGSSYEQYF. DNA of the CDR3: TGTGCCAGTAAGGGCGGGAGCTCCTACGAGCAGTACTTC.